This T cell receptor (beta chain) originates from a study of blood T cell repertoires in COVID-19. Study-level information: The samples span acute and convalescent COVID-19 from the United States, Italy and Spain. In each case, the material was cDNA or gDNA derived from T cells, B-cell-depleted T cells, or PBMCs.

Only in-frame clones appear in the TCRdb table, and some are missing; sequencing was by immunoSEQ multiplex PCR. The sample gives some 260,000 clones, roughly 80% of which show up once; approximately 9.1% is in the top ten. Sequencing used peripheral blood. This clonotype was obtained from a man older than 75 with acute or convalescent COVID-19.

DNA of the CDR3: TGTGCCAGTAGTATAAGGACAGGGGGGAGAAGCAATCAGCCCCAGCATTTT. Translated, it gives CASSIRTGGRSNQPQHF. This chain joins TRBV19 and TRBJ1-5; 10 positions match TRBD1. The CDR3 sequence is 17 residues long. The junction had 5 bases not matched to a gene; V was cut back by 2 bases and J by 1 base. The germline CDR1 and CDR2 sequences are LNHDA and SQIVND (reference sequence).